Sequencing of this T cell receptor beta chain was carried out in a study of shared T cell receptors in the human thymus. Sequencing was performed with immunoSEQ multiplex PCR; in TCRdb, only in-frame clones are kept and a portion is missing. The repertoire has roughly 500,000 clones, around 78% of them found once; the top ten carry more than 0.01%. Trimming took off 5 bases at V and 5 bases at J, with 19 bases between the two ends. The CDR3 has 16 residues. Looked up from germline, CDR1 is MNHEY and CDR2 is SMNVEV (reference sequence). Separately, the same data were catalogued under a study of human thymus T cells. As that report states: Infants, healthy and Finnish, who were having corrective surgery for congenital heart defects served as donors. Obtained as resections during corrective heart surgery, the thymus tissue was then studied. Apparent bias marked the V and J gene usage of thymic and blood repertoires. Unrelated individuals were reported by related research to share highly overlapping thymic repertoires.

Sequenced sample: thymocytes. The receptor was isolated from a boy under two years old with a congenital heart defect. The V and J genes are TRBV27 and TRBJ2-1; no reliable D call. CDR3 protein: CASSADRSLPNNEQFF. In DNA, the CDR3 is TGTGCCAGCAGTGCCGACCGTAGCCTCCCTAACAATGAGCAGTTCTTC.